This T cell receptor beta chain was captured by sequencing in a study of a mutant IDH1 vaccine in newly diagnosed glioma (dated by TCRdb to the early 2020s). Study-wide context: Of the 25 to 35 patients who were treated, 62.5% were male and around 38% were female, and the mean age was about 40 years. Longitudinal TCRB deep sequencing was done for roughly 23 treated patients, wherever samples were available for exploratory analyses. Peripheral blood was collected at six visits: V03 (baseline), V05, V07, V10, V12 and V13. Prior to enrollment, patients had been given standard therapy consisting of radiotherapy alone, temozolomide alone, or radiochemotherapy with temozolomide, with the combination given to most patients. General conclusions and limits of the study: Vaccine-induced immune responses across multiple MHC alleles were detected in about 93% of patients. It was noted by the authors that analyses of patient blood samples could not be reproduced owing to sample limitations. No apparent relationship was observed between pseudoprogression and alterations in the top peripheral T cell clonotypes detected by TCRB sequencing. Selection of PBMC samples for TCRB deep sequencing was based on availability.

Libraries were constructed by the immunoSEQ multiplex PCR assay. Following the manufacturer's protocol, the hsTCRB Kit was used to amplify rearranged TCR beta chain sequences. Sequencing of TCRB libraries was carried out on an Illumina MiSeq. Per the authors' processing: Demultiplexing, trimming and gene mapping were performed with the kit vendor's proprietary platform. The immuneACCESS repertoire file appears here via TCRdb, limited to in-frame rearrangements. These files lack a portion of the clones; in checked studies, under half of the deficit traces to unresolved V genes, and the cause of the others is not known. V, J and clone size are those of that table, while D and trimming were read from the DNA. This sample has about 66,000 clones in its table, and about 86% of those were observed once. The top ten hold about 3% of the sample. CDR1 and CDR2, per the germline V gene, are MNHNS and SASEGT. CDR3 length: 15 amino acids, cysteine to phenylalanine. Only the CDR3 DNA stays, 45 bases, in frame from base 1. The V and J ends are trimmed by 0 bases and 0 bases, leaving 6 bases between them.

The time point label corresponds to: baseline, week 1 (first vaccination visit). What the treatment or condition label conveys for this sample: pre-vaccination baseline after standard-of-care therapy. Donors had newly diagnosed WHO grade 3 or 4 IDH1-mutant astrocytomas with loss of nuclear ATRX. The samples were drawn from NOA16, a multicentre, single-arm, open-label phase I trial in Germany that tested a mutant IDH1 peptide vaccine in humans for the first time. Blood drawn at visit V03 was used as the baseline sample for immunogenicity testing. Genomic DNA for TCRB sequencing was isolated from EDTA blood with the DNeasy Blood and Tissue Kit. About this clone itself: Its cognate antigen has yet to be identified. Per-nucleotide qualities are absent, and no much larger clonotype sits a single base away.

The chain is encoded by TRBV6-1 joined to TRBJ1-3; no D gene call is confident. The sample consisted of PBMCs, taken from a glioma patient treated with radiotherapy, temozolomide or both. This receptor was identified in a man aged 25-45 years with glioma. CDR3 reads: CASSEAPYSGNTIYF. At the DNA level, the sequence is TGTGCCAGCAGTGAAGCGCCGTACTCTGGAAACACCATATATTTT.